These 10 T cell receptor beta chains were all obtained from the same sample, sequenced in a study of shared clonotypes between healthy human individuals. TCRdb's table, derived via immunoSEQ multiplex PCR, lists solely in-frame clones and lacks some. The sample yields about 680,000 clones, around 73% seen once. Material for sequencing was memory CD4+ T cells sorted from blood. This sample's subset: CD45RA-negative fraction. These receptors came from a woman aged 25 to 39 in good health.

This clone was counted between two and nine times. The J gene is TRBJ2-1, the V gene TRBV29-1; 7 bases line up with TRBD1. CDR1 SQVTM and CDR2 ANQGSEA come from the germline V gene. V lost 6 bases, J lost 6 bases, and 8 bases stayed unmatched. The CDR3 covers 13 residues. CDR3 bases: TGCAGCGTAGGCACGACAGGGATCAATGAGCAGTTCTTC. Its translation is CSVGTTGINEQFF.

There are a few counts of this clone. The chain employs TRBV6-1 and TRBJ1-2, with no clear D. Trimming cost V 0 bases and J 11 bases, with 13 bases left between them. The CDR3 is 13 residues long. Germline V gene lookup returns CDR1 MNHNS and CDR2 SASEGT. The CDR3 DNA sequence: TGTGCCAGCAGTGAAGCGCTCCCCCGTGTGTACACCTTC. Its translation is CASSEALPRVYTF.

The table lists this clone with a few counts. V gene TRBV9 combines with J gene TRBJ2-3, with D uncertain. Trimming left V 2 bases short and J 0 bases short, with 7 bases between. From germline, CDR1 is SGDLS and CDR2 YYNGEE. The CDR3 has 14 residues. The CDR3 bases are TGTGCCAGCAGCGTCGACGTGAGCACAGATACGCAGTATTTT. Its translation: CASSVDVSTDTQYF.

The genes are TRBV25-1 and TRBJ1-4; 8 bases agree with TRBD1. The CDR3 extends over 15 amino acids. Germline assignment: CDR1 MGHDK and CDR2 SYGVNS. With V trimmed by 1 base and J by 8 bases, 6 bases remained unmatched. CDR3 residues: CASSESGGADEKLFF. CDR3 coding DNA: TGTGCCAGCAGTGAATCAGGGGGCGCGGACGAAAAACTGTTTTTT.

The V call is TRBV11-2, the J call TRBJ1-1; D remains ambiguous. This CDR3 has 16 residues. The V and J ends lost 7 bases and 3 bases respectively, with 21 bases between them. In germline, CDR1 is SGHAT, CDR2 FQNNGV. CDR3 DNA sequence: TGTGCCAGCACCGGGCAACTGGCAGCCCGGGACACTGAAGCTTTCTTT. Protein: CASTGQLAARDTEAFF.

This chain connects TRBV18 to TRBJ2-2, with D uncertain. The CDR3 is made up of 13 amino acids. V was clipped by 3 bases and J by 2 bases, with 4 bases between them. Per germline, CDR1 KGHSH and CDR2 LQKENI. CDR3 DNA sequence: TGTGCCAGCTCACCTAGCAACACCGGGGAGCTGTTTTTT. Translated: CASSPSNTGELFF.

CDR3: CASSLGDRTNREAFF. The CDR3 DNA reads TGTGCCAGCAGCTTGGGGGACAGGACGAACCGGGAAGCTTTCTTT. The chain has TRBV5-4 and TRBJ1-1, with 8 bases that match TRBD1. Germline loops: CDR1 SGHNT, CDR2 YYREEE (reference sequence). The junction had 9 bases not matched to a gene; V was cut back by 0 bases and J by 8 bases. The CDR3 length is 15 residues.

This clone was counted only a few times. V usage is TRBV6-4 and J usage is TRBJ2-1; 16 bases fit TRBD2. This CDR3 has 16 amino acids. Per the germline V gene, CDR1 is MRHNA and CDR2 is SNTAGT. Losses at the gene ends were 10 bases for V and 2 bases for J; bases not matched to a gene: 5. The CDR3 sequence: CATGTSGRGTYNEQFF. The CDR3 DNA reads TGTGCCACTGGGACTAGCGGGAGGGGAACCTACAATGAGCAGTTCTTC.

The chain employs TRBV2 and TRBJ2-5; D may be TRBD2 (6 bases). Germline loops: CDR1 SNHLY, CDR2 FYNNEI. V was clipped by 4 bases and J by 7 bases, with 13 bases between them. CDR3 length: 13 amino acids. The DNA for the CDR3 is TGTGCCAGCAGTGGGGATCCGGGAGTGACCCAGTACTTC. This gives the protein CASSGDPGVTQYF.

The chain employs TRBV5-8 and TRBJ2-7; D not certain. Germline-derived CDR1 and CDR2 are SGHTS and YDEGEE. This CDR3 has 13 amino acids. V lost 1 base and J 1 base, leaving 6 bases between the germline ends. The chain's CDR3 is CASSLRTSYEQYF. The CDR3 DNA reads TGTGCCAGCAGCTTGCGAACATCCTACGAGCAGTACTTC.